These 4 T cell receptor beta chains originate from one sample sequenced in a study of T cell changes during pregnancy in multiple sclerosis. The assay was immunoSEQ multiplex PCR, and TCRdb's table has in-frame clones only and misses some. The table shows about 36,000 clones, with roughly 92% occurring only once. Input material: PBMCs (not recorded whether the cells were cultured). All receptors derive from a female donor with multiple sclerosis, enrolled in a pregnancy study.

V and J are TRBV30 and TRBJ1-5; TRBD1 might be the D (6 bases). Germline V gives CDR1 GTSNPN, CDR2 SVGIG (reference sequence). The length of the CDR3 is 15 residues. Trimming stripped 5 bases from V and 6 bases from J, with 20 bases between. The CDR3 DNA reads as TGTGCCTGGGCTCCCCCACAGGGAATGGGTCAGCCCCAGCATTTT. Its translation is CAWAPPQGMGQPQHF.

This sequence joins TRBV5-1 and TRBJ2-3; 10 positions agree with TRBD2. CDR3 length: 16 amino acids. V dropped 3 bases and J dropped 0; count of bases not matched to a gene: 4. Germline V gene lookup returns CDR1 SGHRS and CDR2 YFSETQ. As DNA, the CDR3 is TGCGCCAGCAGCTGGACTAGCGGAATTAGCACAGATACGCAGTATTTT. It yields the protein CASSWTSGISTDTQYF.

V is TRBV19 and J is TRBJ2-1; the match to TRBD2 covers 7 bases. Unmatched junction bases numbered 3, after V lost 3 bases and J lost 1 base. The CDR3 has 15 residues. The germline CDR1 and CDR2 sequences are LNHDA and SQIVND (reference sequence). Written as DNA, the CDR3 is TGTGCCAGTAGTATGGGAGGGCTATCCTACAATGAGCAGTTCTTC. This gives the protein CASSMGGLSYNEQFF.

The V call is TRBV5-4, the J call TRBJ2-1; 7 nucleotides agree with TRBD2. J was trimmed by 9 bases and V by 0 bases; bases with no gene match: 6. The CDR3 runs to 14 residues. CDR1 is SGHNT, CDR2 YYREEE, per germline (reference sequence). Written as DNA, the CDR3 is TGTGCCAGCAGCTTGGCCCTTCTAGCGGTTGAGCAGTTCTTC. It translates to CASSLALLAVEQFF.